The 18 T cell receptor beta chains listed next were all sequenced from one sample in a study of shared clonotypes between healthy human individuals. Method: immunoSEQ multiplex PCR; TCRdb's copy keeps in-frame clones and lacks some. The data hold about 490,000 clones, with 81% observed a single time. What was sequenced was PBMCs. The source is a middle-aged woman in good health. Some clones in this sample may be carry-over from other donors' samples.

J is TRBJ2-7 and V is TRBV29-1; no clear D gene. Trimming left V 6 bases short and J 2 bases short, with 11 bases between. The length of the CDR3 is 12 residues. The V gene's germline CDR1 is SQVTM and CDR2 ANQGSEA. CDR3 protein: CSVVGSPYEQYF. The CDR3 DNA reads as TGCAGCGTCGTAGGCAGCCCCTACGAGCAGTACTTC.

The chain carries TRBV5-1 and TRBJ2-1; 7 positions agree with TRBD1. Germline trimming cut 3 bases from V and 10 bases from J; bases unmatched to any gene: 7. CDR3 length: 13 amino acids. Germline values: CDR1 SGHRS, CDR2 YFSETQ. The CDR3 DNA is TGCGCCAGCAGCTACTTACAGGACAGGGAGCAGTTCTTC. This encodes CASSYLQDREQFF.

This sequence joins TRBV7-9 and TRBJ2-1; 9 bases map to TRBD2. The CDR3 extends over 14 amino acids. V was clipped by 9 bases and J by 3 bases; unmatched bases: 6. The germline gives CDR1 SEHNR, CDR2 FQNEAQ (reference sequence). The DNA of the CDR3 is TGTGCCAGTCTTAGCGGGAGTATCTACAATGAGCAGTTCTTC. Its protein product is CASLSGSIYNEQFF. The variable domain in full, completed from reference TRBV7-9 and TRBJ2-1, reads DTGVSQNPRHKITKRGQNVTFRCDPISEHNRLYWYRQTLGQGPEFLTYFQNEAQLEKSRLLSDRFSAERPKGSFSTLEIQRTEQGDSAMYLCASLSGSIYNEQFFGPGTRLTVL.

This clone showed up just once. J is TRBJ2-1 and V is TRBV27, with TRBD2 matching 11 bases. V shed 1 base and J 8 bases; nucleotides not matched to a gene: 10. This CDR3 comprises 17 residues. Germline lookup yields CDR1 MNHEY and CDR2 SMNVEV (reference sequence). The DNA for the CDR3 is TGTGCCAGCAGTTTATTCTCACTAGCGGGAGAGGTAGATGAGCAGTTCTTC. Amino acid sequence: CASSLFSLAGEVDEQFF.

The sample holds a few counts of this clone. The chain employs TRBV6-6 and TRBJ2-5; D remains ambiguous. V gave up 7 bases and J gave up 0 bases, with 12 bases separating them. CDR1 MNHNY and CDR2 SVGAGI come from the germline V gene (reference sequence). The CDR3 totals 14 residues. CDR3 DNA: TGTGCCAGCAATTCCGTGGGCCACCAAGAGACCCAGTACTTC. Encoded protein: CASNSVGHQETQYF.

J is TRBJ1-4 and V is TRBV5-4; 10 nucleotides agree with TRBD1. The CDR3 extends over 16 amino acids. Germline CDR1 reads SGHNT; CDR2 reads YYREEE (reference sequence). Trimming removed 4 bases from V and 3 bases from J; junction bases left unmatched: 6. CDR3 amino acids: CASSLRQGAANEKLFF. CDR3 coding DNA: TGTGCCAGCAGCCTCAGACAGGGGGCTGCTAATGAAAAACTGTTTTTT.

The gene calls are TRBV6-1 and TRBJ1-1, with 9 bases matching TRBD1. The V and J ends lost 6 bases and 0 bases, in that order; junction bases with no gene match: 2. The CDR3 has 14 residues. Germline V gene sequence: CDR1 MNHNS, CDR2 SASEGT. This CDR3 is CASSRDRVNTEAFF. The CDR3 coding sequence is TGTGCCAGCAGCCGGGACAGGGTGAACACTGAAGCTTTCTTT.

With regard to this clone: A read error is the likely source, as a far larger clone sits one nucleotide away. No conserved phenylalanine or tryptophan is present at the end of the CDR3, so a read error is the likely explanation. No DNA is shown, since the ends of the CDR3 on it are uncertain; the CDR3 is the one TCRdb lists. V usage is TRBV7-8 and J usage is TRBJ2-7; the D call in the table, TRBD2, was not verified against the DNA. The germline V gene has CDR1 SGHVS and CDR2 FQNEAQ. The CDR3 has 14 residues if both end residues are counted. The CDR3 loop reads CASSGGLAGGSLDS.

Of note for this clone: This likely traces to a read error, being one base from a far larger clone. This sequence joins TRBV5-1 and TRBJ2-1, with 7 positions matching TRBD2. The junction had 11 bases not matched to a gene; V was cut back by 4 bases and J by 10 bases. Per germline, CDR1 SGHRS and CDR2 YFSETQ. This CDR3 has 14 residues. The CDR3 DNA reads as TGCGCCAGCAGCCTAAGCGGGATGAAGTGGGAGCAGTTCTTC. Encoded protein: CASSLSGMKWEQFF.

CDR3 DNA sequence: TGCGCCAGCAGCTTGTCTAGCGGGAGCTACAATGAGCAGTTCTTC. It encodes CASSLSSGSYNEQFF. V gene TRBV5-1 combines with J gene TRBJ2-1, with TRBD2 matching 10 bases. CDR3 size: 15 residues. Germline V lookup: CDR1 SGHRS, CDR2 YFSETQ. V shed 1 base and J 3 bases; nucleotides not matched to a gene: 1.

The chain couples TRBV2 to TRBJ2-7, with D maybe TRBD1 (5 bases). CDR3 length: 12 residues. Germline-derived CDR1 and CDR2 are SNHLY and FYNNEI. V was clipped by 6 bases and J by 3 bases, with 9 bases between them. The CDR3 protein is CASRQADYEQYF. The CDR3 DNA is TGTGCCAGCAGACAGGCAGACTACGAGCAGTACTTC.

The J gene is TRBJ1-2, the V gene TRBV27, with TRBD1 as a possible D gene (6 bases). V lost 6 bases and J lost 10, with 15 bases in between. Germline lookup yields CDR1 MNHEY and CDR2 SMNVEV (reference sequence). This CDR3 is built from 12 residues. The DNA for the CDR3 is TGTGCCAGCAGGACAACAGGGTTTGCCTACACCTTC. It encodes CASRTTGFAYTF.

A note on this clone: Given a far larger clone just one base away, this is likely a sequencing read error. The conserved final phenylalanine or tryptophan is absent from the CDR3, which likely points to a read error. The rearrangement joins TRBV6-5 to TRBJ1-2; D is uncertain. The germline V gene has CDR1 MNHEY and CDR2 SVGAGI. Trimming cost V 0 bases and J 8 bases, with 10 bases left between them. This CDR3 spans 13 amino acids. The CDR3 spells CASSYSRGLGYTL. The CDR3 DNA sequence: TGTGCCAGCAGTTACTCGAGAGGGTTGGGCTACACCCTC.

CDR3 protein: CASSPSGGRSYEQYF. The CDR3 DNA sequence: TGTGCCAGCAGTCCATCCGGAGGGCGGTCCTACGAGCAGTACTTC. The gene calls are TRBV28 and TRBJ2-7; D perhaps matches TRBD2 (6 bases). The CDR3 consists of 15 residues. Germline assignment: CDR1 MDHEN and CDR2 SYDVKM. Trimming pared 5 bases from V and 1 base from J, leaving 15 bases between.

In regard to this clone: With a far larger clone one base away, a read error is the likely cause. Other DNA sequences within the sample encode an identical CDR3. The V call is TRBV6-6, the J call TRBJ2-1; D is undetermined. The CDR3 has 13 residues. Germline V gives CDR1 MNHNY, CDR2 SVGAGI (reference sequence). Deletions cut 4 bases from V and 7 bases from J, with 11 bases between. CDR3 sequence (DNA): TGTGCCAGCAGTTTCGGGCCTCAAAATGAGCAGTTCTTC. Amino acid sequence: CASSFGPQNEQFF.

The table lists this clone with a count of one. The chain recombines TRBV27 with TRBJ1-5; D is uncertain. The germline V gene has CDR1 MNHEY and CDR2 SMNVEV (reference sequence). There are 13 residues in the CDR3. Trimming took off 0 bases at V and 6 bases at J, with 6 bases between the two ends. CDR3 amino acids: CASSLSTGQPQHF. In DNA form, the CDR3 reads TGTGCCAGCAGTTTATCAACCGGTCAGCCCCAGCATTTT.

The chain employs TRBV30 and TRBJ2-2; maybe TRBD1 (6 bases). Trimming took 2 bases from V and 4 from J, leaving 17 bases between them. The CDR3 length is 16 residues. In germline, CDR1 is GTSNPN, CDR2 SVGIG (reference sequence). The CDR3 sequence: CAWSRAPGDSTGELFF. Here the CDR3 DNA reads TGTGCCTGGAGTAGGGCCCCAGGGGATTCCACCGGGGAGCTGTTTTTT.

This clone was seen once. Given a far larger clone just one base away, this is likely a sequencing read error. The genes are TRBV7-8 and TRBJ1-3, with unresolved D. V was pared by 2 bases and J by 0 bases, with 5 bases between. The CDR3 totals 14 residues. Germline CDR1 is SGHVS and CDR2 is FQNEAQ. CDR3 region: CASSLFVSGNTIYF. The DNA of the CDR3 is TGTGCCAGCAGCTTATTCGTCTCTGGAAACACCATATATTTT. Supplemented by reference TRBV7-8 and TRBJ1-3, the full variable domain reads GAGVSQSPRYKVAKRGQDVALRCDPISGHVSLFWYQQALGQGPEFLTYFQNEAQLDKSGLPSDRFFAERPEGSVSTLKIQRTQQEDSAVYLCASSLFVSGNTIYFGEGSWLTVV.